These 7 T cell receptor beta chains came from one sample sequenced in a study of glioma-infiltrating T cells. Amplification of TCR alpha and beta CDR3 regions from RNA used iRepertoire nested multiplex PCR. TCRdb recomputed calls from the multiplex PCR reads with MiXCR, one row per CDR3 protein. Among approximately 120,000 distinct CDR3 sequences listed, roughly 24% were seen once. The sample taken for sequencing was glioma tissue, nonneoplastic brain tissue, or PBMCs (not recorded which). Receptors were obtained from a human donor with low-grade glioma or glioblastoma, undergoing nonglioma brain surgery, or in good health (not recorded which).

The table lists this clonotype with many counts. J is TRBJ2-7 and V is TRBV6-2 or TRBV6-3, with 11 bases aligning to TRBD2. Losses at the gene ends were 2 bases for V and 4 bases for J; bases not matched to a gene: 7. CDR1 and CDR2 (germline): MNHEY, SVGEGT. The length of the CDR3 is 16 residues. In DNA, the CDR3 is TGTGCCAGCAGTTACCCTAGCGGGAGGTCGGAATACGAGCAGTACTTC. Residues: CASSYPSGRSEYEQYF.

Ten or more counts support this clonotype. The genes are TRBV7-9 and TRBJ2-7; D gene unclear. In germline, CDR1 is SEHNR, CDR2 FQNEAQ (reference sequence). The CDR3 consists of 13 residues. Trimming took off 6 bases at V and 6 bases at J, with 15 bases between the two ends. Here the CDR3 DNA reads TGTGCCAGCAGTTTGACAACCGTAGGCGAGCAGTACTTC. Translating it yields CASSLTTVGEQYF.

The chain combines TRBV5-1 with TRBJ1-1; TRBD1 matches at 11 bases. The CDR3 is 17 residues long. Germline values: CDR1 SGHRS, CDR2 YFSETQ. J was trimmed by 0 bases and V by 0 bases; bases with no gene match: 4. Here the CDR3 DNA reads TGCGCCAGCAGCTTGGTAGGACAGGGGGCCATGAACACTGAAGCTTTCTTT. Translation gives CASSLVGQGAMNTEAFF.

In this sample, this clonotype turned up a few times. The rearrangement uses TRBV11-2 and TRBJ2-5, with D unresolved. The CDR3 is 14 amino acids. CDR1 is SGHAT and CDR2 is FQNNGV in the germline V gene. The ends were cut back, 5 bases at V and 2 bases at J, with 12 bases in the middle. CDR3 in amino acids: CASSPGSPQETQYF. CDR3 sequence (DNA): TGTGCCAGCAGCCCAGGAAGTCCACAAGAGACCCAGTACTTC.

This clonotype has a count of ten or more. The chain uses TRBV7-2 and TRBJ2-2, with TRBD2 matching 9 bases. The CDR3 extends over 14 amino acids. Germline trimming cut 5 bases from V and 3 bases from J; bases unmatched to any gene: 1. Germline V gene lookup returns CDR1 SGHTA and CDR2 FQGNSA. CDR3 coding DNA: TGTGCCAGCAGCCGCGGGGGGGACACCGGGGAGCTGTTTTTT. Its translation is CASSRGGDTGELFF.

The rearrangement links TRBV5-4 to TRBJ2-7, with a tentative D call TRBD1 (6 bases). CDR3 length: 15 amino acids. V lost 0 bases and J lost 2, with 12 bases in between. CDR1 and CDR2 (germline): SGHNT, YYREEE (reference sequence). CDR3: CASSLAGAGTYEQYF. CDR3 DNA sequence: TGTGCCAGCAGCTTGGCAGGGGCAGGGACCTACGAGCAGTACTTC.

The table lists this clonotype with many counts. The chain employs TRBV4-1 and TRBJ2-7; 11 bases line up with TRBD2. Per germline, CDR1 MGHRA and CDR2 YSYEKL. The CDR3 covers 16 residues. With V trimmed by 3 bases and J by 4 bases, 8 bases remained unmatched. The CDR3 reads CASSQDSSGGTYEQYF. CDR3 coding DNA: TGCGCCAGCAGCCAGGACTCTAGCGGGGGGACTTACGAGCAGTACTTC.